The clone carrying this T cell receptor (beta chain) turned up a few times. Its antigen remains unknown. A unique molecular identifier was carried by every single TCR cDNA molecule. A single record per CDR3 protein comes from TCRdb applying MiXCR to the 5' RACE reads. The table has 9,500 to 12,000 distinct CDR3 sequences, around 22% seen once. These data originate in a study of spatial heterogeneity in lung cancer. Study-level background: Each time, sequencing found more beta-chain sequences than alpha-chain sequences.

Findings and caveats of the study: Resection saw ubiquitous expanded tumor TCRs appear in blood more than follow-up did.

This CDR3 is built from 17 residues. Germline V CDR1 and CDR2: SGHRS, YFSETQ. Trimming removed 5 bases from V and 8 bases from J; junction bases left unmatched: 17. The time point denotes: sample taken at primary tumor resection. Sequencing covered unsorted whole RNA taken from tumor, nontumor lung or frozen PBMC. There were 72 donors, all of them untreated patients with early-stage non-small cell lung cancer. The TCR originated in a female donor with early-stage non-small cell lung cancer. The sample consisted of PBMCs, taken at surgery. This chain connects TRBV5-1 to TRBJ2-1; 9 bases match TRBD1. In DNA, the CDR3 is TGCGCCAGCAGTCATAGGGACAGGGTCCGGCGGGAGCATGAGCAGTTCTTC. Residues: CASSHRDRVRREHEQFF.